These T cell receptor beta chains were read from a single sample in a study of blood T cell repertoires in COVID-19. Data came from immunoSEQ multiplex PCR; TCRdb stores just in-frame clones and leaves some out. The table lists some 250,000 clones, approximately 90% of them singletons, with around 0.99% in the top ten. The source material was peripheral blood. The source is a woman in her thirties or forties who had recovered from COVID-19. The CDR3 runs from the conserved cysteine through the conserved F or W. The D gene is left open where the match is weak. For some rows the clone size is stated as once, few or many, or as a class when expanded; others skip it.

J gene	V gene	D gene	clone size	CDR3 DNA	CDR3 protein
TRBJ1-6	TRBV3-1/TRBV3-2	.	few	TGTGCCAGCAGCCAGGGGGGGCTCAGGCAGGGGTCACCCCTCCACTTT	CASSQGGLRQGSPLHF
TRBJ2-3	TRBV10-3	.	.	TGTGCCATCAGTGAGGCCACGAAAACAACAGATACGCAGTATTTT	CAISEATKTTDTQYF
TRBJ1-2	TRBV3-1/TRBV3-2	.	.	TGTGCCAGCAGCCAAGGGTACAGGGTTTATGGCTACACCTTC	CASSQGYRVYGYTF
TRBJ2-1	TRBV27	TRBD1	.	TGTGCCAGCAGCCGGACAGGGGGCTACAATGAGCAGTTCTTC	CASSRTGGYNEQFF
TRBJ2-4	TRBV5-8	TRBD1	.	TGTGCCAGCAGCCCCCGGACAGGGGGCATTCAGTACTTC	CASSPRTGGIQYF
TRBJ2-2	TRBV6-6	TRBD2	.	TGTGCCAGCGCACGTGGGGGGGAGATATGGACCGGGGAGCTGTTTTTT	CASARGGEIWTGELFF
TRBJ2-5	TRBV18	.	once	TGTGCCAGCTCACCAGGGTCAGGGACCCAGTACTTC	CASSPGSGTQYF
TRBJ2-5	TRBV30	TRBD2	once	TGTGCCTGGAGTGTACGGGCTAGCGGGAAAGAGACCCAGTACTTC	CAWSVRASGKETQYF
TRBJ2-1	TRBV7-2	TRBD2	.	TGTGCCAGCAGCCCCCGGCCAGGAGGGGCGGGAGGGCGGTATGAGCAGTTCTTC	CASSPRPGGAGGRYEQFF
TRBJ1-1	TRBV4-2	.	.	TGTGCCAGCAGCCAAGGGGGGGGACCTGAAGCTTTCTTT	CASSQGGGPEAFF
TRBJ1-1	TRBV30	TRBD1	.	TGTGCCTGGAGGGCCCCGGACAGGGCCTCTGAAGCTTTCTTT	CAWRAPDRASEAFF
TRBJ1-2	TRBV7-9	.	.	TGTGCCAGCAGCTCCGACAGTTCCAAATATTCCTATGGCTACACCTTC	CASSSDSSKYSYGYTF
TRBJ2-6	TRBV7-2	.	.	TGTGCCAGCAGCCTAGGCGGGCAGACCCTTTATGGGGCCAACGTCCTGACTTTC	CASSLGGQTLYGANVLTF
TRBJ2-1	TRBV18	TRBD2	few	TGTGCCAGCTCACCGAAAGCGGGAGGTGGGGATGAGCAGTTCTTC	CASSPKAGGGDEQFF
TRBJ1-3	TRBV9	.	.	TGTGCCAGCACCCCCTCGTCCAGAAACCCTGGAAACACCATATATTTT	CASTPSSRNPGNTIYF
TRBJ2-3	TRBV30	TRBD2	.	TGTGCCGAGGGACTAGCGGGGGCTGTGGATACGCAGTATTTT	CAEGLAGAVDTQYF
TRBJ2-1	TRBV5-1	TRBD2	.	TGCGCCAGCACCCAACCTAGCGGGAGCAAGGATGAGCAGTTCTTC	CASTQPSGSKDEQFF
TRBJ2-1	TRBV9	TRBD2	.	TGTGCCAGCAGCCACACTAGCGGGCTCGATTACCGTGGCTACAATGAGCAGTTCTTC	CASSHTSGLDYRGYNEQFF
TRBJ2-2	TRBV18	.	.	TGTGCCAGCTCACCACCGGGCGGGGGCCGGAACACCGGGGAGCTGTTTTTT	CASSPPGGGRNTGELFF
TRBJ1-1	TRBV20-1	.	.	TGCAGTGTCAGGAGGGTCACTGAAGCTTTCTTT	CSVRRVTEAFF
TRBJ2-7	TRBV7-2	.	once	TGTGCCAGCAGCCCACGGTCCTACGAGCAGTACTTC	CASSPRSYEQYF
TRBJ2-1	TRBV7-3	.	.	TGTGCCAGCAGCCCCACCAGCGAGCCCTACAATGAGCAGTTCTTC	CASSPTSEPYNEQFF
TRBJ2-1	TRBV12-3/TRBV12-4	.	.	TGTGCCAGCAGTCCGAGTAATGAGCAGTTCTTC	CASSPSNEQFF
TRBJ1-1	TRBV25-1	.	.	TGTGCCAGCAGTGAATGGTATTCAGGCCTGAACACTGAAGCTTTCTTT	CASSEWYSGLNTEAFF
TRBJ2-1	TRBV25-1	TRBD2	once	TGTGCCAGCAGACCAGCGGGAGGACCCGGCAATGAGCAGTTCTTC	CASRPAGGPGNEQFF
TRBJ1-2	TRBV27	.	.	TGTGCCAGCAGTTTCTCCCCTGACTATGGCTACACCTTC	CASSFSPDYGYTF